This T cell receptor (beta chain) was retrieved from a study of cytomegalovirus exposure and HLA in healthy donors. Study-level points and caveats: The investigators catalogued some 150 TCR beta chains as cytomegalovirus-associated. It was only CMV serostatus that was available as immune exposure information. Rates of TCR association differed by HLA locus in a later analysis, with DRB1 highest and HLA-C lowest. Researchers reportedly found TCR beta sequences accurately predicted most subjects' HLA-A and HLA-B alleles.

The V gene end was trimmed by 3 bases and the J gene end by 8 bases; junction bases not matched to a gene: 10. The length of the CDR3 is 15 residues. Germline loops: CDR1 LNHDA, CDR2 SQIVND (reference sequence). The study ran its PCR with 60 Vbeta and 13 Jbeta primers. Sequencing used immunoSEQ multiplex PCR; TCRdb keeps in-frame clones, though not all of them. The sample yields around 100,000 clones, 60% to 75% seen once. A remark on this clone: Its antigen is undetermined.

The origin of this receptor is a man aged 35-49 years in good health and CMV-seropositive. Sequenced: PBMCs. V is TRBV19 and J is TRBJ2-1, with 7 bases fitting TRBD2. For the CDR3, the DNA is TGTGCCAGTAGTATTATCGCGGGAGAATCGGATGAGCAGTTCTTC. Translated, it gives CASSIIAGESDEQFF.